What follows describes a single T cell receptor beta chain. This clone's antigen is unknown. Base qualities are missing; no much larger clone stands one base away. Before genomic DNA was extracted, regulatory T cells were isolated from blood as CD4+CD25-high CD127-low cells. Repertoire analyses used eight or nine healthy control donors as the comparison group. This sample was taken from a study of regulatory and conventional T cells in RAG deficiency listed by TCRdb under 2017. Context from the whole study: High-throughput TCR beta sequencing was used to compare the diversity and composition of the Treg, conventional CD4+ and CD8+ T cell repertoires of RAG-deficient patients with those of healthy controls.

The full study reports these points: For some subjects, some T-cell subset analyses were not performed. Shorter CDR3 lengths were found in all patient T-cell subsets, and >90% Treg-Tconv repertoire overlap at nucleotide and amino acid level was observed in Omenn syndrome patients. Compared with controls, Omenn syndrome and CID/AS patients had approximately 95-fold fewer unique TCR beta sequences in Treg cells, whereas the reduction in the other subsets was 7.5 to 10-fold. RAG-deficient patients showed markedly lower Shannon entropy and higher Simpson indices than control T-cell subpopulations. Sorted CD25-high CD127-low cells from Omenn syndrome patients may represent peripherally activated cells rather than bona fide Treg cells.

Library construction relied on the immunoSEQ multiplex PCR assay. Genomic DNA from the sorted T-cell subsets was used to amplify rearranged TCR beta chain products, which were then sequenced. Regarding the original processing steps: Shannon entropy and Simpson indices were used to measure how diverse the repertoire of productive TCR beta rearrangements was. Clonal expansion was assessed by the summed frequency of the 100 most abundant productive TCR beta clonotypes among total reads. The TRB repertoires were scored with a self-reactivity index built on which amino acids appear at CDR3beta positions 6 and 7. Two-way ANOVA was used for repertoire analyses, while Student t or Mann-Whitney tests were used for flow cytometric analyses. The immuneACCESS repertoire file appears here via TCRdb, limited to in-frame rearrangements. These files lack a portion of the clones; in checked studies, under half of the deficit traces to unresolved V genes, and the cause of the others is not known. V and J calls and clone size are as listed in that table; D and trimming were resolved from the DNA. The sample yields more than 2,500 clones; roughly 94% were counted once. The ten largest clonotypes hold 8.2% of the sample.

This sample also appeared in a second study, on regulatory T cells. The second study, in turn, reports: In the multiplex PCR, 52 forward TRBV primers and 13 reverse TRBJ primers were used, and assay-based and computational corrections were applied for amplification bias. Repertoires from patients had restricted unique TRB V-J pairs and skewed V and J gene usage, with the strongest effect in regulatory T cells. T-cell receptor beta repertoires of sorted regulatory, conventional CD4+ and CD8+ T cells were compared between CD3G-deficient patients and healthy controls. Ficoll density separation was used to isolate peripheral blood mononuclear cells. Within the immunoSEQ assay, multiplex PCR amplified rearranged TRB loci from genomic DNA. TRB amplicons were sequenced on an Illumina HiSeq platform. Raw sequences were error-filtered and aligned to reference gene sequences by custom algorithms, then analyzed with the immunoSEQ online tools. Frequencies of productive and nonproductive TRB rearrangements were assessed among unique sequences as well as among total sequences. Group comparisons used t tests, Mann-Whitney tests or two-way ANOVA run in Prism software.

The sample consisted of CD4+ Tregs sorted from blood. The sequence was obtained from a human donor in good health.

In nucleotides, the sequence is TGTGCCAGTAGTCCAAGGACAGGGTACAATGAGCAGTTCTTC. It specifies CASSPRTGYNEQFF. The V gene is TRBV19 and the J gene is TRBJ2-1; TRBD1 matches 8 bases in the middle. V loses 5 bases at its end and J loses 4 bases; junction bases beyond the gene matches: 4. Per the germline V gene (reference sequence), LNHDA is the CDR1 and SQIVND is the CDR2. The CDR3 runs 14 residues from the cysteine to the phenylalanine. Only CDR3 DNA is held: 42 bases, read in frame from base 1.